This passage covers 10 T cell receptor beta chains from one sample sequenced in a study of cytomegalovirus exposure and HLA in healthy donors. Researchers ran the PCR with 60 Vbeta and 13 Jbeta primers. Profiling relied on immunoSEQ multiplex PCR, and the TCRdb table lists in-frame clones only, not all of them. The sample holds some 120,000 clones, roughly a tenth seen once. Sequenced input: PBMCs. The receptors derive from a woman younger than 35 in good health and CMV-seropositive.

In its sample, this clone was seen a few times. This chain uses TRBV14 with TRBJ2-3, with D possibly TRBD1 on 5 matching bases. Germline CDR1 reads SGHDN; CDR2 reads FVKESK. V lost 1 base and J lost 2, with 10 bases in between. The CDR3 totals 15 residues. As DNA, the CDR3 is TGTGCCAGCAGCCAAGGGGGCAGTTACACAGATACGCAGTATTTT. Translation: CASSQGGSYTDTQYF.

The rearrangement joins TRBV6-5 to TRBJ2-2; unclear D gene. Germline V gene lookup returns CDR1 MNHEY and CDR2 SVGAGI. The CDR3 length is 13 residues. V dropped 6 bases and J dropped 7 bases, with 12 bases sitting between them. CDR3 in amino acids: CASSSGWSGELFF. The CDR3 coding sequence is TGTGCCAGCAGCTCCGGGTGGAGCGGGGAGCTGTTTTTT.

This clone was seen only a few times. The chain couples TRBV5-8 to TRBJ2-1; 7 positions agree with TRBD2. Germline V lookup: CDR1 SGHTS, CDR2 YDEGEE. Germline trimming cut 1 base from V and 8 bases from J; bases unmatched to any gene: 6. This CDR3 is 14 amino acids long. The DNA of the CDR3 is TGTGCCAGCAGCTTGCCCGGGAGGTGGCATGAGCAGTTCTTC. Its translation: CASSLPGRWHEQFF.

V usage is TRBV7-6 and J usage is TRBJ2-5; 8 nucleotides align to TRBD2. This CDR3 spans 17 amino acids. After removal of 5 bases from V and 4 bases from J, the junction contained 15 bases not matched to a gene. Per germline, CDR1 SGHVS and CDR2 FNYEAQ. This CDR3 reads CASSPLVSGSKAETQYF. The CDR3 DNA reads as TGTGCCAGCAGCCCGCTTGTGAGCGGGAGTAAGGCAGAGACCCAGTACTTC.

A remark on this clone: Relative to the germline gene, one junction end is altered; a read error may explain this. This CDR3 reads CASSDSSGRSDEQYF. CDR3 DNA: TGTGCCAGCAGTGACTCTAGCGGGAGAAGCGACGAGCAGTACTTC. The chain uses TRBV6-5 and TRBJ2-7; TRBD2 aligns across 10 bases. The CDR3 spans 15 residues. Germline-derived CDR1 and CDR2 are MNHEY and SVGAGI.

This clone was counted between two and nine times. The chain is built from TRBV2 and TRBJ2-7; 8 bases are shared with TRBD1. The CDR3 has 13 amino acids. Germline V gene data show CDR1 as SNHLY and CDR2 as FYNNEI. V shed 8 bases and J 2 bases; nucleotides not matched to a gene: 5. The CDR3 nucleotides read TGTGCCAGCCGACGGACAGGGACCTACGAGCAGTACTTC. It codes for CASRRTGTYEQYF.

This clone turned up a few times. CDR3 DNA sequence: TGTGCCAGCAGCCCTTCGGTAAGCAATCAGCCCCAGCATTTT. It is translated as CASSPSVSNQPQHF. The chain employs TRBV7-6 and TRBJ1-5; D unresolved. The CDR3 runs to 14 residues. V was trimmed by 5 bases and J by 1 base, leaving 9 bases between them. In germline, CDR1 is SGHVS, CDR2 FNYEAQ.

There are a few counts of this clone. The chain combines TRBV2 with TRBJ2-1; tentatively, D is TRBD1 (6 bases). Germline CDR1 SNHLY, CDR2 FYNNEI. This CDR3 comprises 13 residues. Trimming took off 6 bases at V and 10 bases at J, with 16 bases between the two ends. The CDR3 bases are TGTGCCAGCAGGGGGGACACCGATTGGGAGCAGTTCTTC. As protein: CASRGDTDWEQFF.

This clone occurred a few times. The CDR3, as DNA: TGTGCCGTCGGACAGGGCCAGACCAATGAGCAGTTCTTC. Protein sequence: CAVGQGQTNEQFF. The genes are TRBV10-3 and TRBJ2-1, with 8 positions matching TRBD1. CDR3 size: 13 residues. Germline CDR1 is ENHRY and CDR2 is SYGVKD. Trimming cost V 11 bases and J 6 bases; bases outside gene matches: 9.

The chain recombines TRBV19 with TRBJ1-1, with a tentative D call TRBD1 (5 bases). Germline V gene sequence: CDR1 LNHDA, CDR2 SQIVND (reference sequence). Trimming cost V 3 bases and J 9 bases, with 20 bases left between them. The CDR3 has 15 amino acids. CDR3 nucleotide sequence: TGTGCCAGTAGTATCCCCCCCCCACGAGGGACTAAAGCTTTCTTT. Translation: CASSIPPPRGTKAFF.